These T cell receptor beta chains were read from a single sample in a study of OX40 agonist ivuxolimab in advanced cancers. Repertoires were generated with immunoSEQ multiplex PCR, while TCRdb's copy carries only in-frame clones and drops some. Of around 34,000 clones in the sample, approximately 79% were seen once. Here the sequenced sample was CD4+ or CD8+ T cells sorted from blood, taken in a trial of the OX40 agonist ivuxolimab. The receptor set was obtained from an adult with an advanced solid tumor such as melanoma, head and neck, liver or kidney cancer. CDR3s include the opening cysteine and the closing phenylalanine or tryptophan. The D gene is left open where the match is weak. The size of a clone is reported for some rows only, either as once, few or many, or as a class for expanded clones.

clone size: few
D gene: -
J gene: TRBJ2-7
V gene: TRBV6-1
CDR3 DNA: TGTGCCAGCAGTACCCCCGAGGCTGGGCACTACGAGCAGTACTTC
CDR3 protein: CASSTPEAGHYEQYF

clone size: -
D gene: -
J gene: TRBJ2-3
V gene: TRBV28
CDR3 DNA: TGTGCCAGCAGTTTAGGCCTGAGGCAGTTGGGCACAGATACGCAGTATTTT
CDR3 protein: CASSLGLRQLGTDTQYF

clone size: once
D gene: TRBD1
J gene: TRBJ2-5
V gene: TRBV6-5
CDR3 DNA: TGTGCCAGCAGTTACCCTACAGGGGAAGAGACCCAGTACTTC
CDR3 protein: CASSYPTGEETQYF

clone size: -
D gene: -
J gene: TRBJ1-3
V gene: TRBV9
CDR3 DNA: TGTGCCAGCAGCGTAGCTCCCGTTTCAGGAAACACCATATATTTT
CDR3 protein: CASSVAPVSGNTIYF

clone size: -
D gene: -
J gene: TRBJ2-3
V gene: TRBV30
CDR3 DNA: TGTGCCTGGGCCCGGCTGGAGGTAGCAGATACGCAGTATTTT
CDR3 protein: CAWARLEVADTQYF

clone size: -
D gene: -
J gene: TRBJ1-1
V gene: TRBV20-1
CDR3 DNA: TGCAGTGCAGCGAACACTGAAGCTTTCTTT
CDR3 protein: CSAANTEAFF

clone size: -
D gene: -
J gene: TRBJ1-3
V gene: TRBV7-6
CDR3 DNA: TGTGCCAGCAGCCCCGATTTAGGGCCTGGAAACACCATATATTTT
CDR3 protein: CASSPDLGPGNTIYF

clone size: -
D gene: -
J gene: TRBJ2-1
V gene: TRBV18
CDR3 DNA: TGTGCCAGCTCCCCGGGCGCGGAAACCTACAATGAGCAGTTCTTC
CDR3 protein: CASSPGAETYNEQFF

clone size: -
D gene: -
J gene: TRBJ1-1
V gene: TRBV18
CDR3 DNA: TGTGCCAGCTCACCCGGAGACAGGCCAACAGCGAACACTGAAGCTTTCTTT
CDR3 protein: CASSPGDRPTANTEAFF

clone size: once
D gene: -
J gene: TRBJ1-1
V gene: TRBV5-6
CDR3 DNA: TGTGCCAGCAGCTTGAGGAGGGAAAAAGCTTTCTTT
CDR3 protein: CASSLRREKAFF

clone size: -
D gene: -
J gene: TRBJ2-2
V gene: TRBV19
CDR3 DNA: TGTGCCAGTAGCTCCGAGGGCACCGGGGAGCTGTTTTTT
CDR3 protein: CASSSEGTGELFF

clone size: few
D gene: -
J gene: TRBJ1-1
V gene: TRBV6-1
CDR3 DNA: TGTGCCAGCAGTGAAATTCCAGCGAACACTGAAGCTTTCTTT
CDR3 protein: CASSEIPANTEAFF

clone size: -
D gene: -
J gene: TRBJ2-3
V gene: TRBV28
CDR3 DNA: TGTGCCAGCAGTTTGCAGGAAAATACGCAGTATTTT
CDR3 protein: CASSLQENTQYF

clone size: -
D gene: TRBD2
J gene: TRBJ2-5
V gene: TRBV27
CDR3 DNA: TGTGCCAGCAGTTTTTCAGCGGGGGAGAAACAAGAGACCCAGTACTTC
CDR3 protein: CASSFSAGEKQETQYF

clone size: -
D gene: -
J gene: TRBJ2-7
V gene: TRBV4-1
CDR3 DNA: TGCGCCAGCAGCCAAGATTACGGGTTCGAGCAGTACTTC
CDR3 protein: CASSQDYGFEQYF

clone size: -
D gene: -
J gene: TRBJ1-1
V gene: TRBV7-9
CDR3 DNA: TGTGCCAGCAGCTTAGACCCGCGACAGCCTGAAGCTTTCTTT
CDR3 protein: CASSLDPRQPEAFF

clone size: few
D gene: -
J gene: TRBJ2-7
V gene: TRBV5-4
CDR3 DNA: TGTGCCAGCCCAATTGGACAATCCCCCGAGCAGTACTTC
CDR3 protein: CASPIGQSPEQYF

clone size: -
D gene: -
J gene: TRBJ2-1
V gene: TRBV7-9
CDR3 DNA: TGTGCCAGCAGCTCCCACATACCCTGGTCGGGAATGTACAATGAGCAGTTCTTC
CDR3 protein: CASSSHIPWSGMYNEQFF

clone size: -
D gene: TRBD1
J gene: TRBJ2-5
V gene: TRBV2
CDR3 DNA: TGTGCCAGCAGTGAAGCCCAGACAGGGAGTGGGACCCAGTACTTC
CDR3 protein: CASSEAQTGSGTQYF

clone size: once
D gene: -
J gene: TRBJ1-5
V gene: TRBV15
CDR3 DNA: TGTGCCACCGGGGGGCTTGACAATCAGCCCCAGCATTTT
CDR3 protein: CATGGLDNQPQHF

clone size: -
D gene: TRBD1
J gene: TRBJ2-5
V gene: TRBV5-4
CDR3 DNA: TGTGCCAGCAGCGGGGGGGACAGGGGGTCGGAGACCCAGTACTTC
CDR3 protein: CASSGGDRGSETQYF

clone size: -
D gene: -
J gene: TRBJ2-3
V gene: TRBV9
CDR3 DNA: TGTGCCAGCAGCGTAGGGCGGGATACGCAGTATTTT
CDR3 protein: CASSVGRDTQYF

clone size: -
D gene: TRBD1
J gene: TRBJ2-3
V gene: TRBV5-6
CDR3 DNA: TGTGCCAGCACCAGACAGACAGGGGCGAGCACAGATACGCAGTATTTT
CDR3 protein: CASTRQTGASTDTQYF

clone size: -
D gene: TRBD1
J gene: TRBJ2-4
V gene: TRBV27
CDR3 DNA: TGTGCCAGCAGGCTACAGGGGGCGAAAACCAAAAACATTCAGTACTTC
CDR3 protein: CASRLQGAKTKNIQYF

clone size: -
D gene: -
J gene: TRBJ1-1
V gene: TRBV5-1
CDR3 DNA: TGCGCCAGCACGGGCCAAACCGGGGGCGAGGCTTTCTTT
CDR3 protein: CASTGQTGGEAFF

clone size: -
D gene: -
J gene: TRBJ2-6
V gene: TRBV5-1
CDR3 DNA: TGCGCCAGCAGTACAGGGACCCTCGGGGCCAACGTCCTGACTTTC
CDR3 protein: CASSTGTLGANVLTF

clone size: -
D gene: -
J gene: TRBJ2-4
V gene: TRBV5-4
CDR3 DNA: TGTGCCAGCAGCGCCGCCCTAGGGGGGTTAAATAGCGGCAAAAACATTCAGTACTTC
CDR3 protein: CASSAALGGLNSGKNIQYF

clone size: -
D gene: -
J gene: TRBJ2-2
V gene: TRBV6-5
CDR3 DNA: TGTGCCAGCAGGACCGGGGAGCTGTTTTTT
CDR3 protein: CASRTGELFF

clone size: -
D gene: -
J gene: TRBJ2-1
V gene: TRBV5-1
CDR3 DNA: TGCGCCAGCAGCTTAAGGGACAATGAGCAGTTCTTC
CDR3 protein: CASSLRDNEQFF

clone size: -
D gene: -
J gene: TRBJ1-2
V gene: TRBV6-5
CDR3 DNA: TGTGCCAGCAGTTACTCGGCAGGGGAGAAAAGCTACACCTTC
CDR3 protein: CASSYSAGEKSYTF

clone size: -
D gene: -
J gene: TRBJ2-3
V gene: TRBV18
CDR3 DNA: TGTGCCAGCTCACCCGGCGATACGCAGTATTTT
CDR3 protein: CASSPGDTQYF

clone size: -
D gene: -
J gene: TRBJ1-2
V gene: TRBV19
CDR3 DNA: TGTGCCAGTACCCTGGTAGGGGAGGGCTATGGCTACACCTTC
CDR3 protein: CASTLVGEGYGYTF

clone size: -
D gene: -
J gene: TRBJ2-2
V gene: TRBV28
CDR3 DNA: TGTGCCAGCAGTCCCCGGCGCGACCTGAACACCGGGGAGCTGTTTTTT
CDR3 protein: CASSPRRDLNTGELFF

clone size: few
D gene: -
J gene: TRBJ2-6
V gene: TRBV6-5
CDR3 DNA: TGTGCCAGCTACCCCGCGTCTGGGGCCAACGTCCTGACTTTC
CDR3 protein: CASYPASGANVLTF

clone size: few
D gene: TRBD1
J gene: TRBJ1-2
V gene: TRBV5-1
CDR3 DNA: TGCGCCAGCAGCTTGGGGGACAGGGACGGCTACACCTTC
CDR3 protein: CASSLGDRDGYTF

clone size: -
D gene: -
J gene: TRBJ2-5
V gene: TRBV30
CDR3 DNA: TGTGCCTGGGCTGGTGTGTACCAAGAGACCCAGTACTTC
CDR3 protein: CAWAGVYQETQYF

clone size: -
D gene: -
J gene: TRBJ2-5
V gene: TRBV15
CDR3 DNA: TGTGCCACCAGCAGAGGGCAAGAGACCCAGTACTTC
CDR3 protein: CATSRGQETQYF

clone size: once
D gene: -
J gene: TRBJ2-2
V gene: TRBV18
CDR3 DNA: TGTGCCAGCTCCCCCGCACTGAACACCGGGGAGCTGTTTTTT
CDR3 protein: CASSPALNTGELFF

clone size: once
D gene: TRBD1
J gene: TRBJ1-4
V gene: TRBV5-1
CDR3 DNA: TGCGCCAGCAGCTCTCCGGGACAGGGGTTAGGAAAACTGTTTTTT
CDR3 protein: CASSSPGQGLGKLFF

clone size: -
D gene: -
J gene: TRBJ1-1
V gene: TRBV28
CDR3 DNA: TGTGCCAGCAGTTTGGAGGTCGGGCTCGAAGCTTTCTTT
CDR3 protein: CASSLEVGLEAFF

clone size: -
D gene: -
J gene: TRBJ2-2
V gene: TRBV11-2
CDR3 DNA: TGTGCCAGCAGCTTACCGATAGCCGGCGGGGAGCTGTTTTTT
CDR3 protein: CASSLPIAGGELFF

clone size: -
D gene: TRBD2
J gene: TRBJ2-3
V gene: TRBV9
CDR3 DNA: TGTGCCAGCAGCGCGAGACTAGCAACAGATACGCAGTATTTT
CDR3 protein: CASSARLATDTQYF